A selection of T cell receptor beta chains follows, all from one sample in a study of metastatic and nonmetastatic thyroid tumors. TCRdb redid the clone calls on the PCR reads using MiXCR. The profile covers roughly 17,000 clones, with less than 30% appearing a single time and approximately 25% taken by the ten largest. The sequencing input was tumor tissue. The receptor source for this set is a male donor with papillary thyroid cancer or a benign thyroid nodule (not recorded which). Some clones in this sample may be carry-over from other donors' samples. Each CDR3 is given with its conserved first and last residue. Each record gives: J gene, D gene, V gene, clone size, CDR3 protein, CDR3 DNA. The D gene is left open where the match is weak. Rows give clone size only sometimes, using once, few, many, or a class for an expanded clone.

TRBJ2-1 | TRBD2 | TRBV20-1 | - | CSADNGLAGGDEQFF | TGCAGTGCTGATAACGGACTAGCGGGAGGCGATGAGCAGTTCTTC
TRBJ2-7 | TRBD1 | TRBV28 | - | CASRRQGDVEQYF | TGTGCCAGCAGGAGACAGGGTGACGTCGAGCAGTACTTC
TRBJ2-7 | - | TRBV20-1 | - | CSARRSADDEQYF | TGCAGTGCGAGGCGTAGTGCGGACGACGAGCAGTACTTC
TRBJ1-1 | - | TRBV6-1 | medium-sized | CASRASTVNTEAFF | TGTGCCAGCAGGGCCTCGACAGTGAACACTGAAGCTTTCTTT
TRBJ1-6 | - | TRBV30 | - | CPHGVGGSPLHF | TGTCCCCATGGAGTGGGAGGGTCACCCCTCCACTTT
TRBJ2-3 | TRBD2 | TRBV20-1 | many | CSASVAGESTDTQYF | TGCAGTGCTAGCGTAGCGGGAGAAAGCACAGATACGCAGTATTTT
TRBJ2-2 | TRBD1 | TRBV12-3/TRBV12-4 | many | CASQDRANTGELFF | TGTGCCAGTCAAGACAGGGCCAACACCGGGGAGCTGTTTTTT
TRBJ2-7 | TRBD1 | TRBV5-1 | - | CASSYSQGAIDEQYF | TGCGCCAGCAGCTACTCACAGGGGGCAATCGACGAGCAGTACTTC
TRBJ2-5 | - | TRBV29-1 | many | CSVARGAQETQYF | TGCAGCGTTGCTCGGGGGGCCCAAGAGACCCAGTACTTC
TRBJ1-1 | - | TRBV30 | once | CAWSVGLPGPTEAFF | TGTGCCTGGAGTGTAGGTTTGCCGGGGCCCACTGAAGCTTTCTTT
TRBJ2-1 | TRBD2 | TRBV20-1 | medium-sized | CSATYTGTSRNEQFF | TGCAGTGCTACTTATACCGGGACTAGCCGGAATGAGCAGTTCTTC
TRBJ2-7 | - | TRBV7-8 | few | CASSLLEWYEQYF | TGTGCCAGCAGCTTACTTGAGTGGTACGAGCAGTACTTC
TRBJ2-7 | - | TRBV3-1 | many | CASSQEFQSHEQYF | TGTGCCAGCAGCCAAGAGTTTCAAAGCCACGAGCAGTACTTC
TRBJ1-3 | - | TRBV29-1 | many | CSCIGPLRNTIYF | TGCAGCTGCATTGGACCACTCCGAAACACCATATATTTT
TRBJ1-2 | - | TRBV7-2 | many | CASSLSLGGDYGYTF | TGTGCCAGCAGCTTAAGTCTTGGCGGAGACTATGGCTACACCTTC
TRBJ1-1 | TRBD1 | TRBV6-1 | many | CASSDPTGAGRF | TGTGCCAGCAGCGATCCGACAGGGGCCGGACGTTTT
TRBJ1-1 | - | TRBV6-5 | many | CASSYSYGGNTEAFF | TGTGCCAGCAGTTATAGCTACGGGGGTAACACTGAAGCTTTCTTT
TRBJ2-1 | - | TRBV7-2 | - | CASSPLGRLYEQFF | TGTGCCAGCAGCCCCCTTGGGAGGTTATATGAGCAGTTCTTC
TRBJ2-3 | - | TRBV6-6 | - | CASSYSYKITSTDTQYF | TGTGCCAGCAGTTACTCGTATAAAATTACCTCCACAGATACGCAGTATTTT
TRBJ2-7 | - | TRBV6-1 | - | CASIGGPLEQYF | TGTGCCAGTATAGGGGGGCCCCTCGAGCAGTACTTC
TRBJ2-5 | - | TRBV11-1 | - | CASSLDTTGLAGVGEETQYF | TGTGCCAGCAGCTTGGACACCACTGGGCTAGCTGGAGTGGGCGAAGAGACCCAGTACTTC
TRBJ2-7 | - | TRBV20-1 | many | CSAPFQGNYEQYF | TGCAGTGCCCCTTTCCAGGGGAACTACGAGCAGTACTTC
TRBJ1-4 | - | TRBV20-1 | many | CSASEVDSVSEKLFF | TGCAGTGCTAGTGAAGTGGACAGCGTATCTGAAAAACTGTTTTTT
TRBJ2-7 | - | TRBV27 | - | CASCSSGGAYEPYF | TGTGCCAGCTGTTCATCAGGGGGGGCCTACGAGCCGTACTTC
TRBJ2-2 | TRBD2 | TRBV2 | many | CASSLAGGTGELFF | TGTGCCAGCAGCCTCGCGGGAGGTACCGGGGAGCTGTTTTTT
TRBJ2-5 | TRBD2 | TRBV20-1 | - | CSAEDGGLAEETQYF | TGCAGTGCTGAAGACGGAGGACTAGCGGAAGAGACCCAGTACTTC
TRBJ2-7 | - | TRBV7-2 | medium-sized | CASSLDAHEQYF | TGTGCCAGCAGCTTAGACGCCCACGAGCAGTACTTC